This record looks at one T cell receptor (beta chain) sequence and its context. No antigen is known for it. This sample was taken from a study of cytomegalovirus exposure and HLA in healthy donors. Findings and caveats of the study: Researchers counted over 150 TCR beta chains as cytomegalovirus-associated. A later examination showed that TCR association rates differed by HLA locus, with DRB1 most and HLA-C fewest. Previous analysis showed most TCR beta V segments were productive about 90% or about 30% of the time. A cluster of highly shared sequence variants was likely a sequencing artifact.

With V trimmed by 10 bases and J by 4 bases, 13 bases remained unmatched. The germline V gene has CDR1 MNHNS and CDR2 SASEGT. This CDR3 region has 15 residues. PCR employed 60 Vbeta and 13 Jbeta primers. Using immunoSEQ multiplex PCR, the repertoire was profiled, and TCRdb retains in-frame clones only, with some absent. Of roughly 110,000 clones listed, approximately 85% are singletons. The receptor was isolated from a man aged 45 to 65 in good health and CMV-seronegative. The chain carries TRBV6-1 and TRBJ2-3, with TRBD2 identical over 8 bases. The sequencing sample was made of PBMCs. Here the CDR3 reads CATQESGGRADTQYF. In DNA form, the CDR3 reads TGTGCCACCCAGGAGAGCGGGGGCCGCGCAGATACGCAGTATTTT.